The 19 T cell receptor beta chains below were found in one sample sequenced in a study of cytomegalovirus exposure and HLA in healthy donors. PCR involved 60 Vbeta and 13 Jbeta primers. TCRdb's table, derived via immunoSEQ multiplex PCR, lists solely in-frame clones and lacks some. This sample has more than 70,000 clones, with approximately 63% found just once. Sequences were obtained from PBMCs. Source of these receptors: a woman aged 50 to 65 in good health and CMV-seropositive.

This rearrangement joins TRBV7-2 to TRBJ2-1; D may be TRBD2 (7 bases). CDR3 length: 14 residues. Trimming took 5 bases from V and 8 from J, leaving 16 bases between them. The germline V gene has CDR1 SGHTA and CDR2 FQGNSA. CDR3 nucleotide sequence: TGTGCCAGCAGCCCGGGTCGGGGGGCATATGAGCAGTTCTTC. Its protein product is CASSPGRGAYEQFF.

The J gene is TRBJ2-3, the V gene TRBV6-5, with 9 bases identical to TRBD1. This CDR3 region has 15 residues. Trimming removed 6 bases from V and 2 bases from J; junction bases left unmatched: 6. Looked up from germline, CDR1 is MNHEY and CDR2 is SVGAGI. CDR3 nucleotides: TGTGCCAGCAGGCGGACAGGGGCCCCCACAGATACGCAGTATTTT. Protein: CASRRTGAPTDTQYF.

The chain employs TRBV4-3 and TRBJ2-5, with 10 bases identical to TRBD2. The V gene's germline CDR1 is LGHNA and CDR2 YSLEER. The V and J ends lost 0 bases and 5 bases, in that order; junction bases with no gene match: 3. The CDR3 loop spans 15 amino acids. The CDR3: CASSQDASGSETQYF. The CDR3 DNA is TGCGCCAGCAGCCAAGATGCTAGCGGGAGCGAGACCCAGTACTTC.

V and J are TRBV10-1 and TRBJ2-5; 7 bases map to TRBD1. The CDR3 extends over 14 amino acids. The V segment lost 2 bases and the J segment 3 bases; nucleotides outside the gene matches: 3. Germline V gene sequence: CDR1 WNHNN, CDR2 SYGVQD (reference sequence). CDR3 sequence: CASSEEQGKETQYF. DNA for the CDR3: TGCGCCAGCAGTGAGGAACAGGGGAAAGAGACCCAGTACTTC.

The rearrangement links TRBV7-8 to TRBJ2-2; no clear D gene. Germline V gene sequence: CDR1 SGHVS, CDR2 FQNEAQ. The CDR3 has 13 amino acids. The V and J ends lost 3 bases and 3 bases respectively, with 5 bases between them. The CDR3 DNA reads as TGTGCCAGCAGCTTTCTTGACACCGGGGAGCTGTTTTTT. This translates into CASSFLDTGELFF.

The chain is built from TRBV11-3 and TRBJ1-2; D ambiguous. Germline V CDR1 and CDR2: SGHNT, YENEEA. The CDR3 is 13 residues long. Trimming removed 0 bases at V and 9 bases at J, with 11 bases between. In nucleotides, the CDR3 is TGTGCCAGCAGCTTAGATCGCACAAATAGCTACACCTTC. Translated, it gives CASSLDRTNSYTF.

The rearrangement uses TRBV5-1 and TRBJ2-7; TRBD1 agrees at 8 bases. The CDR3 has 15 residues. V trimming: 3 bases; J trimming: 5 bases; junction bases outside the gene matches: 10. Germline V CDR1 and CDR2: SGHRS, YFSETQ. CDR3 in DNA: TGCGCCAGCAGCTGGACAGGGACAGCTGGGGACGAGCAGTACTTC. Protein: CASSWTGTAGDEQYF.

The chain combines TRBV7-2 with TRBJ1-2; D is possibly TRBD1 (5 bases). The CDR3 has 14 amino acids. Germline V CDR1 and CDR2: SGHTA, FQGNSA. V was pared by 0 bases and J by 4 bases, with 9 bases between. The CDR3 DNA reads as TGTGCCAGCAGCTTAGCGACAGCTAGCTATGGCTACACCTTC. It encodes CASSLATASYGYTF.

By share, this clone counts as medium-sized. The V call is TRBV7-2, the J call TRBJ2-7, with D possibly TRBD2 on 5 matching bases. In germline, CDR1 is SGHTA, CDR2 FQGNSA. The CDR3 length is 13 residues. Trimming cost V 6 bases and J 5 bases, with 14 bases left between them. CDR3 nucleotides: TGTGCCAGCAGAAAAAACGGGATACACGAGCAGTACTTC. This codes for CASRKNGIHEQYF.

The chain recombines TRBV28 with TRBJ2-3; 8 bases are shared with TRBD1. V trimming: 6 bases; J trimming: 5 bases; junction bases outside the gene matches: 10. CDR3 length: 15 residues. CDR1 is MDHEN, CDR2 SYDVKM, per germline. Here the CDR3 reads CASSLPQGARDTQYF. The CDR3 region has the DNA TGTGCCAGCAGCCTACCGCAGGGGGCGAGAGATACGCAGTATTTT.

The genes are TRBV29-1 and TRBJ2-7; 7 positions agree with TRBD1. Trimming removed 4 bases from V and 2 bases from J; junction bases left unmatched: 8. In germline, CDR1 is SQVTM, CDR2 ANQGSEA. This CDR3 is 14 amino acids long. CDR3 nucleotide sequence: TGCAGCGTTGTACGGGACAGCGAGCCCTACGAGCAGTACTTC. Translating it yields CSVVRDSEPYEQYF.

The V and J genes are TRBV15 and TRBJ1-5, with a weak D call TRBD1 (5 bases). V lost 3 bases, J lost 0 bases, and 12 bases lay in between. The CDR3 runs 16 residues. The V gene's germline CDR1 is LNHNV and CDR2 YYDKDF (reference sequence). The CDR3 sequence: CATSSSRVYSNQPQHF. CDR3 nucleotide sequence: TGTGCCACCAGCAGTTCCAGGGTATATAGCAATCAGCCCCAGCATTTT.

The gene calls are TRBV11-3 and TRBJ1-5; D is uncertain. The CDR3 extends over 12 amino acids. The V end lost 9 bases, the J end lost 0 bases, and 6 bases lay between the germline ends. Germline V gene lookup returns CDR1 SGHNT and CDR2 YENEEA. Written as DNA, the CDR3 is TGTGCCAGGGCAACTAGCAATCAGCCCCAGCATTTT. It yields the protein CARATSNQPQHF. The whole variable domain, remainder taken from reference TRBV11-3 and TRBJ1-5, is EAGVVQSPRYKIIEKKQPVAFWCNPISGHNTLYWYLQNLGQGPELLIRYENEEAVDDSQLPKDRFSAERLKGVDSTLKIQPAELGDSAVYLCARATSNQPQHFGDGTRLSIL.

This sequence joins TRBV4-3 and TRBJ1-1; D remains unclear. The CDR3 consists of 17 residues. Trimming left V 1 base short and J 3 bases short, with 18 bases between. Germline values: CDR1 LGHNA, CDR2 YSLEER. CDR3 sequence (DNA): TGCGCCAGCAGCCAAGCTCTAAGACCCACGGGTGACACTGAAGCTTTCTTT. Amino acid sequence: CASSQALRPTGDTEAFF.

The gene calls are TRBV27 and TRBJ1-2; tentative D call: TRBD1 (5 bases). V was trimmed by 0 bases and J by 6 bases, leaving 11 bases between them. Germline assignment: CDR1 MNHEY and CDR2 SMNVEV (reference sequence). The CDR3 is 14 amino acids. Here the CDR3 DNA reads TGTGCCAGCAGTTTATCAGGATTAGGGGATGGCTACACCTTC. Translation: CASSLSGLGDGYTF.

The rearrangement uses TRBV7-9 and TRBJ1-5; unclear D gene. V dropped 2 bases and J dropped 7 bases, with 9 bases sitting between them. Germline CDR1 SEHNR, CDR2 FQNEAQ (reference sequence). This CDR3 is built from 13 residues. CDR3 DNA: TGTGCCAGCAGCTTAAAGGAGAACCAGCCCCAGCATTTT. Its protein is CASSLKENQPQHF.

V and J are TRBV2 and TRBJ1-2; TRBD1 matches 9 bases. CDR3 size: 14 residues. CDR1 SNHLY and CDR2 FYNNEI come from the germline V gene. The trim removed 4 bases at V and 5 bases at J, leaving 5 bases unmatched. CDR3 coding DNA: TGTGCCAGCAGTGGGTCGACAGGGGGGTATGGCTACACCTTC. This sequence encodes CASSGSTGGYGYTF.

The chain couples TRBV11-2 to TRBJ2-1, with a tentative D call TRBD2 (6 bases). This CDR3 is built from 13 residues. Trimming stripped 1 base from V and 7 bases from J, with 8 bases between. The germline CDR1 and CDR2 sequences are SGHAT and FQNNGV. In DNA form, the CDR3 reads TGTGCCAGCAGCTTAGGGAGGGCAAATGAGCAGTTCTTC. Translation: CASSLGRANEQFF.

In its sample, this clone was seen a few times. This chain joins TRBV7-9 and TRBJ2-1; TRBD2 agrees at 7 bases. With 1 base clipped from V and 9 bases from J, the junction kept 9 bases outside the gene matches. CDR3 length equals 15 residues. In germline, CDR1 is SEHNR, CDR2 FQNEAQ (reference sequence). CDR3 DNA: TGTGCCAGCAGCTTAGGGGAGGGCCTAGTTGTTGAGCAGTTCTTC. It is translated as CASSLGEGLVVEQFF.